The entry below gives a single TCR beta chain sequence along with its context. The data were taken from a study of monozygotic twins with inflammatory bowel disease. Following a re-call of the 5' RACE reads, TCRdb has one entry per CDR3 protein and lacks DNA. Its listing shows 400,000 to 500,000 distinct CDR3 sequences. Sequenced material: blood. The clonotype originates from a human donor with ulcerative colitis or Crohn's disease, or a healthy co-twin of an affected twin (not recorded which).

The CDR3 here is CASLGQGGTEAFF. The chain combines TRBV25-1 with TRBJ1-1; TCRdb's D call of TRBD1 is untestable without DNA. CDR3 length: 13 residues. Per the germline V gene, CDR1 is MGHDK and CDR2 is SYGVNS.